The sequence of this TCR beta chain was determined in a study of blood T cells in healthy people across ages. Study results and limitations: Per-million-T-cell TCR beta diversity fell roughly linearly with age.

V was pared by 5 bases and J by 2 bases, with 3 bases of the junction left unmatched. CDR3 size: 13 residues. Per germline, CDR1 SQVTM and CDR2 ANQGSEA. Healthy individuals of Caucasian origin from Russia, aged about 6 to 100, served as donors. This clonotype was detected a few times. Its cognate antigen is unknown. Then a second PCR, running roughly 7 to 11 cycles, was carried out with a sample-barcoded 5' primer and a J-beta primer mix. MiXCR, run by TCRdb on the 5' RACE reads, gives a single entry per CDR3 protein. The top ten hold around a quarter of the sample, which has 800,000 or so distinct CDR3 sequences, 55% to 65% seen once.

The source is a man aged 30 to 45 in good health. The material sequenced was blood. The chain combines TRBV29-1 with TRBJ1-5; 7 bases map to TRBD1. The CDR3 protein is CSVQGEGNQPQHF. In DNA, the CDR3 is TGCAGCGTTCAGGGGGAGGGCAATCAGCCCCAGCATTTT. Filled out from reference TRBV29-1 and TRBJ1-5, the complete variable domain reads SAVISQKPSRDICQRGTSLTIQCQVDSQVTMMFWYRQQPGQSLTLIATANQGSEATYESGFVIDKFPISRPNLTFSTLTVSNMSPEDSSIYLCSVQGEGNQPQHFGDGTRLSIL.